These 23 T cell receptor beta chains came from one sample sequenced in a study of blood T cell repertoires in COVID-19 (dated by TCRdb to 2020 to 2022). To prepare the library, the immunoSEQ multiplex PCR assay was applied. TCRdb obtained this table from immuneACCESS and retained in-frame rearrangements with V and J assigned. These tables miss some clones; where compared with another copy, unresolved V genes account for less than half of the shortfall, and the remainder is unexplained. The sample includes approximately 31,000 clones, with 85% to 95% observed a single time. 12% of the sample comes from the top ten. The sample was peripheral blood. These TCRs come from a human donor in a cohort sampled during active COVID-19.

V gene TRBV28 combines with J gene TRBJ1-1; maybe TRBD1 (6 bases). There are 16 residues in the CDR3. CDR1 is MDHEN and CDR2 is SYDVKM in the germline V gene. With 4 bases removed from V and 4 bases from J, the gap between germline ends came to 19 bases. CDR3 region: CASSSPHSRGSTEAFF. CDR3 DNA sequence: TGTGCCAGCAGTTCACCTCACTCCAGGGGAAGCACTGAAGCTTTCTTT.

The J gene is TRBJ2-5, the V gene TRBV2; TRBD1 is a possible D gene (6 bases). Trimming took off 4 bases at V and 12 bases at J, with 18 bases between the two ends. This CDR3 contains 13 residues. Germline V gene sequence: CDR1 SNHLY, CDR2 FYNNEI. DNA of the CDR3: TGTGCCAGCAGTGCACAGGGAGAGGGCGTAAAGTACTTC. Its translation is CASSAQGEGVKYF.

The chain combines TRBV19 with TRBJ2-7, with 8 bases aligning to TRBD2. CDR1 LNHDA and CDR2 SQIVND come from the germline V gene (reference sequence). The CDR3 spans 13 residues. The J segment lost 1 base and the V segment lost 7 bases, leaving 3 bases of the junction unmatched. In nucleotides, the CDR3 is TGTGCCAGTAAAGGCGGGGGGTCCTACGAGCAGTACTTC. This encodes CASKGGGSYEQYF. Looking up the rest from reference TRBV19 and TRBJ2-7 gives the full variable domain: DGGITQSPKYLFRKEGQNVTLSCEQNLNHDAMYWYRQDPGQGLRLIYYSQIVNDFQKGDIAEGYSVSREKKESFPLTVTSAQKNPTAFYLCASKGGGSYEQYFGPGTRLTVT.

This clone has only a few counts. The chain couples TRBV24-1 to TRBJ2-1, with D unclear. CDR3 length: 14 residues. Germline V lookup: CDR1 KGHDR, CDR2 SFDVKD. Trimming stripped 0 bases from V and 5 bases from J, with 7 bases between. CDR3 loop: CATSDLSINNEQFF. CDR3 sequence (DNA): TGTGCCACCAGTGATTTGTCTATAAACAATGAGCAGTTCTTC.

J is TRBJ1-1 and V is TRBV3-1 (or the pseudogene TRBV3-2); possibly TRBD1 for D (5 bases). This CDR3 region has 13 residues. Germline V gives CDR1 LGHDT, CDR2 YNNKEL (reference sequence). The ends were cut back, 4 bases at V and 11 bases at J, with 17 bases in the middle. The CDR3 region has the DNA TGTGCCAGCAGCCGCACCGGGGGTAGTAGGGCTTTCTTT. Its protein is CASSRTGGSRAFF.

The CDR3 here is CASGNTGIQETQYF. The CDR3 nucleotides are TGCGCCAGTGGAAATACAGGGATCCAAGAGACCCAGTACTTC. The chain has TRBV5-1 and TRBJ2-5; the D gene is possibly TRBD1 (6 bases). Per the germline V gene, CDR1 is SGHRS and CDR2 is YFSETQ. Trimming shortened V by 8 bases and J by 1 base, and 15 bases separated the two germline ends. The CDR3 runs 14 residues.

This clone was counted a single time. The chain uses TRBV9 and TRBJ2-1; D uncertain. The ends were cut back, 0 bases at V and 2 bases at J, with 9 bases in the middle. CDR1 is SGDLS, CDR2 YYNGEE, per germline. The CDR3 has 15 residues. The CDR3 region has the DNA TGTGCCAGCAGCGTAGCTCTGTCCCCCTACAATGAGCAGTTCTTC. This gives the protein CASSVALSPYNEQFF. The full variable domain, completed using reference TRBV9 and TRBJ2-1, is DSGVTQTPKHLITATGQRVTLRCSPRSGDLSVYWYQQSLDQGLQFLIQYYNGEERAKGNILERFSAQQFPDLHSELNLSSLELGDSALYFCASSVALSPYNEQFFGPGTRLTVL.

The V call is TRBV30, the J call TRBJ2-7; D is possibly TRBD1 (6 bases). CDR1 and CDR2 (germline): GTSNPN, SVGIG (reference sequence). V was trimmed by 7 bases and J by 7 bases, leaving 20 bases between them. This CDR3 comprises 13 residues. CDR3 sequence reads: CASDFRGEREQYF. DNA for the CDR3: TGTGCCTCCGATTTCAGGGGTGAGCGTGAGCAGTACTTC.

The chain employs TRBV30 and TRBJ1-1; D may be TRBD1 (6 bases). This CDR3 contains 12 residues. Trimming took off 0 bases at V and 6 bases at J, with 8 bases between the two ends. Germline CDR1 and CDR2: GTSNPN and SVGIG (reference sequence). DNA for the CDR3: TGTGCCTGGAGTGTAGGGACACCTGAAGCTTTCTTT. It yields the protein CAWSVGTPEAFF.

The chain is built from TRBV19 and TRBJ2-3; TRBD2 agrees at 9 bases. This CDR3 spans 14 amino acids. Per germline, CDR1 LNHDA and CDR2 SQIVND (reference sequence). V was clipped by 6 bases and J by 4 bases; unmatched bases: 5. The CDR3 protein is CASRRLAGPDTQYF. The CDR3 nucleotides are TGTGCCAGTAGGCGGCTAGCGGGACCAGATACGCAGTATTTT.

This chain connects TRBV20-1 to TRBJ1-2; 7 bases fit TRBD1. The CDR3 spans 14 residues. The germline CDR1 and CDR2 sequences are DFQATT and SNEGSKA (reference sequence). The trim removed 3 bases at V and 7 bases at J, leaving 11 bases unmatched. CDR3 sequence: CSASNEGAQSGYTF. CDR3 sequence (DNA): TGCAGTGCTAGTAATGAGGGGGCGCAGTCTGGCTACACCTTC.

CDR3 region: CASSEIRATNEKLFF. As DNA, the CDR3 is TGTGCCAGCAGTGAAATCCGTGCAACTAATGAAAAACTGTTTTTT. The chain links TRBV2 to TRBJ1-4; D gene uncertain. The V and J ends lost 2 bases and 0 bases respectively, with 7 bases between them. This CDR3 spans 15 amino acids. The germline V gene encodes CDR1 SNHLY and CDR2 FYNNEI.

The J gene is TRBJ2-1, the V gene TRBV12-3 or TRBV12-4; D call uncertain. The V and J ends lost 2 bases and 8 bases respectively, with 4 bases between them. This CDR3 comprises 11 residues. CDR3 amino acids: CASSLIDEQFF. The CDR3, as DNA: TGTGCCAGCAGTTTAATCGATGAGCAGTTCTTC.

The genes are TRBV19 and TRBJ1-5, with a possible D match to TRBD1 (5 bases). The V gene's germline CDR1 is LNHDA and CDR2 SQIVND (reference sequence). There are 17 residues in the CDR3. Trimming pared 7 bases from V and 1 base from J, leaving 20 bases between. The chain's CDR3 is CASKAYRTAGSNQPQHF. The DNA for the CDR3 is TGTGCCAGTAAGGCCTACAGGACCGCGGGGAGCAATCAGCCCCAGCATTTT.

This sequence joins TRBV10-3 and TRBJ1-1, with 11 bases aligning to TRBD1. Germline CDR1 and CDR2: ENHRY and SYGVKD. With 8 bases clipped from V and 0 bases from J, the junction kept 8 bases outside the gene matches. The CDR3 spans 16 residues. The CDR3 DNA is TGTGCCATCGGGACAGGGGGTTATCTTATGAACACTGAAGCTTTCTTT. Its protein product is CAIGTGGYLMNTEAFF.

The chain has TRBV14 and TRBJ1-5; the D is unclear. Germline loops: CDR1 SGHDN, CDR2 FVKESK. CDR3 length equals 13 residues. Trimming stripped 4 bases from V and 9 bases from J, with 13 bases between. CDR3 loop: CASSPFLSGPQHF. The CDR3 nucleotides read TGTGCCAGCAGCCCATTCCTCTCGGGGCCCCAGCATTTT. The variable domain in full, with the rest retrieved from reference TRBV14 and TRBJ1-5, is EAGVTQFPSHSVIEKGQTVTLRCDPISGHDNLYWYRRVMGKEIKFLLHFVKESKQDESGMPNNRFLAERTGGTYSTLKVQPAELEDSGVYFCASSPFLSGPQHFGDGTRLSIL.

This sequence joins TRBV7-2 and TRBJ1-1; no clear D gene. V shed 1 base and J shed 2 bases, with 8 bases lying between them. Per the germline V gene, CDR1 is SGHTA and CDR2 is FQGNSA. The CDR3 has 14 amino acids. The CDR3 spells CASSLEEVNTEAFF. For the CDR3, the DNA is TGTGCCAGCAGCTTAGAAGAGGTCAACACTGAAGCTTTCTTT.

The rearrangement uses TRBV19 and TRBJ1-2, with TRBD1 matching 8 bases. The germline V gene encodes CDR1 LNHDA and CDR2 SQIVND (reference sequence). The CDR3 covers 15 residues. With V trimmed by 4 bases and J by 0 bases, 4 bases remained unmatched. The CDR3 sequence: CASSTGTGTNYGYTF. In DNA, the CDR3 is TGTGCCAGTAGTACCGGGACAGGTACTAACTATGGCTACACCTTC.

The chain employs TRBV7-9 and TRBJ1-6; no clear D gene. V was pared by 4 bases and J by 7 bases, with 8 bases between. This CDR3 is 13 amino acids long. Germline CDR1 reads SEHNR; CDR2 reads FQNEAQ (reference sequence). CDR3 amino acids: CASSSTLNSPLHF. The CDR3 DNA follows: TGTGCCAGCAGCTCAACCCTAAATTCACCCCTCCACTTT.

Points on this clone: At one boundary the junction diverges from the germline segment, which might be a read error. The chain is built from TRBV7-9 and TRBJ2-1; a weak D match, TRBD2 (6 bases). The germline CDR1 and CDR2 sequences are SEHNR and FQNEAQ (reference sequence). The CDR3 is 15 amino acids. The CDR3: CAAIGAGKVENGQFF. The CDR3 DNA reads TGTGCCGCGATCGGCGCGGGAAAAGTCGAAAATGGGCAGTTCTTC.

CDR3 in amino acids: CASRLGRADTEAFF. CDR3 DNA sequence: TGTGCCAGCAGACTCGGCAGGGCGGACACTGAAGCTTTCTTT. The J gene is TRBJ1-1, the V gene TRBV5-4, with a weak D call TRBD1 (5 bases). Per germline, CDR1 SGHNT and CDR2 YYREEE (reference sequence). This CDR3 has 14 residues. V shed 5 bases and J shed 3 bases, with 14 bases lying between them.

The genes are TRBV5-6 and TRBJ1-2, with 7 bases aligning to TRBD1. This CDR3 has 14 amino acids. Per germline, CDR1 SGHDT and CDR2 YYEEEE. The V gene end was trimmed by 4 bases and the J gene end by 2 bases; junction bases not matched to a gene: 5. Written as DNA, the CDR3 is TGTGCCAGCAGCCGAGGACAGGCCAACTATGGCTACACCTTC. Translating gives CASSRGQANYGYTF.

The CDR3: CASSSLQPLAGGHQETQYF. In DNA, the CDR3 is TGTGCCAGCAGTTCCCTACAACCACTAGCGGGAGGGCACCAAGAGACCCAGTACTTC. V is TRBV6-2 or TRBV6-3 and J is TRBJ2-5; 13 bases line up with TRBD2. Germline CDR1 and CDR2: MNHEY and SVGEGT. The CDR3 runs 19 residues. Trimming cost V 4 bases and J 0 bases; bases outside gene matches: 11.